Below, 15 T cell receptor beta chains from the same sample are listed, as sequenced in a study of CD8 T cells in ankylosing spondylitis. MiXCR, run by TCRdb on the 5' RACE reads, gives a single entry per CDR3 protein. The sample holds 200,000 to 250,000 distinct CDR3 sequences, roughly a tenth seen once. The source material was blood, either unsorted or a sorted T cell fraction (not recorded which). The receptors here all came from a male donor with ankylosing spondylitis or in good health (not recorded which).

This clonotype appeared many times. This chain uses TRBV5-1 with TRBJ2-1; perhaps TRBD2 as D (6 bases). The germline V gene has CDR1 SGHRS and CDR2 YFSETQ. Between the trimmed V and J ends, which lost 2 bases and 9 bases, there was a span of 12 bases. The CDR3 loop spans 13 amino acids. The CDR3 reads CASSFGAGIEQFF. CDR3 sequence (DNA): TGCGCCAGCAGCTTTGGGGCGGGGATTGAGCAGTTCTTC.

This clonotype was seen a single time. In nucleotides, the CDR3 is TGTGCCAGCAGCTTAGGGTCGGGACAGCTAACCTACGAGCAGTACTTC. This translates into CASSLGSGQLTYEQYF. The gene calls are TRBV11-2 and TRBJ2-7, with 7 positions matching TRBD1. V lost 1 base and J lost 2; bases outside the gene matches: 8. The CDR3 is made up of 16 amino acids. CDR1 is SGHAT, CDR2 FQNNGV, per germline.

This clonotype was counted at least ten times. The chain is built from TRBV2 and TRBJ2-5; perhaps D is TRBD1 or TRBD2 (5 bases each). V was clipped by 3 bases and J by 5 bases, with 13 bases between them. The CDR3 sequence is 14 residues long. Looked up from germline, CDR1 is SNHLY and CDR2 is FYNNEI. DNA of the CDR3: TGTGCCAGCAGTGAGGTCTCCGGGGCGGAGACCCAGTACTTC. Amino acids: CASSEVSGAETQYF.

This clonotype has a count of ten or more. The CDR3 DNA reads TGTGCCAGCAGCCACGACAGGGGTGGACTAGGCACTGAAGCTTTCTTT. This codes for CASSHDRGGLGTEAFF. V is TRBV3-1 and J is TRBJ1-1; 8 bases agree with TRBD1. V dropped 3 bases and J dropped 4; count of bases not matched to a gene: 10. CDR1 is LGHDT and CDR2 is YNNKEL in the germline V gene (reference sequence). This CDR3 spans 16 amino acids.

This clonotype was detected many times. The rearrangement joins TRBV29-1 to TRBJ2-7, with a weak D call TRBD1 (6 bases). This CDR3 has 13 amino acids. V was trimmed by 1 base and J by 2 bases, leaving 9 bases between them. The V gene's germline CDR1 is SQVTM and CDR2 ANQGSEA. The CDR3 region is CSVEAQGPYEQYF. CDR3 DNA sequence: TGCAGCGTTGAAGCGCAGGGGCCCTACGAGCAGTACTTC.

At least ten counts were recorded for this clonotype. V gene TRBV20-1 combines with J gene TRBJ2-4; either TRBD1 or TRBD2 may fit D (5 bases each). The CDR3 sequence is 12 residues long. V was shortened by 4 bases and J by 8 bases, with 12 bases between the two germline ends. Germline lookup yields CDR1 DFQATT and CDR2 SNEGSKA (reference sequence). In DNA, the CDR3 is TGCAGTGCTACCGGGACCTGGGACATTCAGTACTTC. Translating gives CSATGTWDIQYF.

This clonotype was observed many times. This chain connects TRBV12-3 or TRBV12-4 to TRBJ1-1; D is uncertain. The CDR3 has 13 residues. V gave up 1 base and J gave up 5 bases, with 8 bases separating them. As DNA, the CDR3 is TGTGCCAGCAGTTTAGGGGTGGGGACTGAAGCTTTCTTT. It encodes CASSLGVGTEAFF.

In this sample, this clonotype turned up many times. The chain is built from TRBV27 and TRBJ2-1; D possibly corresponds to TRBD2 (5 bases). CDR1 is MNHEY and CDR2 is SMNVEV in the germline V gene (reference sequence). The germline V and J ends were trimmed by 2 bases and 7 bases, with 12 bases remaining between them. The CDR3 is made up of 14 amino acids. As DNA, the CDR3 is TGTGCCAGCAGTTTACTGGGAGAGGGAAATGAGCAGTTCTTC. The encoded protein is CASSLLGEGNEQFF.

Only a few counts were recorded for this clonotype. The rearrangement joins TRBV11-3 to TRBJ2-1; the match to TRBD2 covers 12 bases. Germline V gene sequence: CDR1 SGHNT, CDR2 YENEEA. The J segment lost 12 bases and the V segment lost 5 bases, leaving 11 bases of the junction unmatched. The CDR3 contains 15 residues. The DNA for the CDR3 is TGTGCCAGCAGCCCGAAGACCCTAGCGGGGGGGGCGCAGTTCTTC. Amino acid sequence: CASSPKTLAGGAQFF.

This clonotype was picked up many times. This rearrangement joins TRBV5-1 to TRBJ2-1; D unresolved. The length of the CDR3 is 14 residues. CDR1 is SGHRS, CDR2 YFSETQ, per germline. V shed 1 base and J shed 4 bases, with 9 bases lying between them. In nucleotides, the CDR3 is TGCGCCAGCAGCTTGCAAGAAATTTACAATGAGCAGTTCTTC. Its translation: CASSLQEIYNEQFF.

This clonotype was counted many times. The chain has TRBV20-1 and TRBJ2-5; D perhaps matches TRBD2 (5 bases). The length of the CDR3 is 15 residues. CDR1 and CDR2 (germline): DFQATT, SNEGSKA (reference sequence). V was cut by 3 bases and J by 2 bases, with 16 bases left in between. The CDR3 DNA sequence: TGCAGTGCTAGGAGGGTAGCAAGCGGACAAGAGACCCAGTACTTC. Amino acids: CSARRVASGQETQYF.

This clonotype was recorded at least ten times. V gene TRBV20-1 combines with J gene TRBJ2-1, with 11 bases fitting TRBD2. Germline V gives CDR1 DFQATT, CDR2 SNEGSKA (reference sequence). The CDR3 runs 19 residues. The junction had 13 bases not matched to a gene; V was cut back by 0 bases and J by 3 bases. As DNA, the CDR3 is TGCAGTGCTAGAGATCGGTCTAGCGGGGGGCCGGGATTCTACAATGAGCAGTTCTTC. Amino acids: CSARDRSSGGPGFYNEQFF.

This clonotype was seen repeatedly, ten times or more. The chain carries TRBV5-1 and TRBJ1-3; 8 bases fit TRBD1. The CDR3 consists of 15 residues. The V gene's germline CDR1 is SGHRS and CDR2 YFSETQ. V lost 4 bases, J lost 4 bases, and 7 bases stayed unmatched. The CDR3 region is CASSADRGRGNTIYF. CDR3 bases: TGCGCCAGCAGCGCAGACAGGGGCAGAGGAAACACCATATATTTT.

The table lists this clonotype with many counts. The genes are TRBV4-2 and TRBJ1-1, with 8 bases fitting TRBD1. CDR3 length equals 18 residues. V was clipped by 1 base and J by 1 base; unmatched bases: 11. Germline-derived CDR1 and CDR2 are LGHNA and YNFKEQ. CDR3 in DNA: TGTGCCAGCAGCCAAGGAACCGGGACAGGACGCGAGAACACTGAAGCTTTCTTT. It encodes CASSQGTGTGRENTEAFF.

This clonotype was recorded many times. V usage is TRBV19 and J usage is TRBJ2-1; 11 bases fit TRBD2. CDR1 is LNHDA and CDR2 is SQIVND in the germline V gene (reference sequence). J was trimmed by 4 bases and V by 6 bases; bases with no gene match: 2. This CDR3 comprises 14 residues. CDR3 loop: CASRLAGGYNEQFF. In DNA form, the CDR3 reads TGTGCCAGTAGATTAGCGGGAGGGTACAATGAGCAGTTCTTC. The full variable domain, rest sourced from reference TRBV19 and TRBJ2-1, is DGGITQSPKYLFRKEGQNVTLSCEQNLNHDAMYWYRQDPGQGLRLIYYSQIVNDFQKGDIAEGYSVSREKKESFPLTVTSAQKNPTAFYLCASRLAGGYNEQFFGPGTRLTVL.